The 28 T cell receptor beta chains in this list originate from one sample, sequenced in a study of blood T cell repertoires in COVID-19. Repertoires were generated with immunoSEQ multiplex PCR, while TCRdb's copy carries only in-frame clones and drops some. This sample carries roughly 290,000 clones, over 75% of them seen once, and the ten largest clones take 6.5% to 9.5%. Sequencing used peripheral blood. The receptors shown here come from a woman in her forties or fifties who had recovered from COVID-19.

The chain joins TRBV29-1 to TRBJ1-4; 9 nucleotides align to TRBD1. CDR1 is SQVTM and CDR2 is ANQGSEA in the germline V gene. V lost 4 bases, J lost 5 bases, and 8 bases stayed unmatched. The CDR3 is 15 residues long. The CDR3 nucleotides read TGCAGCGTTGGAGCGGAGGGACAGGGCAATGAAAAACTGTTTTTT. Its translation is CSVGAEGQGNEKLFF.

This chain links TRBV11-2 with TRBJ2-3; 13 nucleotides agree with TRBD2. CDR1 and CDR2 from the germline V gene are SGHAT and FQNNGV. The CDR3 runs to 18 residues. Trimming took 3 bases from V and 4 from J; bases not matched to a gene: 10. CDR3 loop: CASSLSARTSGSADTQYF. CDR3 bases: TGTGCCAGCAGCTTGAGCGCCAGGACTAGCGGGAGCGCAGATACGCAGTATTTT.

The CDR3 loop reads CASSKGGTGRDYGYTF. The CDR3, as DNA: TGTGCCAGCAGCAAGGGGGGGACAGGGAGGGACTATGGCTACACCTTC. V gene TRBV7-2 combines with J gene TRBJ1-2; TRBD1 aligns across 9 bases. The CDR3 has 16 residues. Germline lookup yields CDR1 SGHTA and CDR2 FQGNSA. Trimming at V came to 5 bases and at J to 3 bases, leaving 10 bases not matched to a gene.

This rearrangement joins TRBV19 to TRBJ2-5, with TRBD1 as a possible D gene (6 bases). The CDR3 covers 14 residues. Trimming pared 7 bases from V and 5 bases from J, leaving 17 bases between. Per germline, CDR1 LNHDA and CDR2 SQIVND (reference sequence). CDR3 amino acids: CASNQPGDGETQYF. The CDR3 region has the DNA TGTGCCAGTAACCAGCCAGGGGATGGGGAGACCCAGTACTTC.

The CDR3 region is CASSRSAGGDYNEQFF. The CDR3 nucleotides read TGCGCCAGCAGCCGATCAGCGGGAGGGGACTACAATGAGCAGTTCTTC. This sequence joins TRBV4-3 and TRBJ2-1; 10 nucleotides line up with TRBD2. Germline lookup yields CDR1 LGHNA and CDR2 YSLEER. V was clipped by 4 bases and J by 3 bases; unmatched bases: 6. The CDR3 is 16 residues long.

The J gene is TRBJ2-7, the V gene TRBV3-1 (or the pseudogene TRBV3-2); TRBD2 aligns across 11 bases. The V and J ends lost 4 bases and 7 bases, in that order; junction bases with no gene match: 9. The CDR3 covers 15 residues. Germline CDR1 is LGHDT and CDR2 is YNNKEL (reference sequence). CDR3 DNA sequence: TGTGCCAGCAGCCGGATAGCGGGAGGGGACGGGGAGCAGTACTTC. This sequence encodes CASSRIAGGDGEQYF.

This clone was seen once. The chain couples TRBV4-2 to TRBJ2-1, with 9 nucleotides matching TRBD2. V was pared by 4 bases and J by 6 bases, with 13 bases of the junction left unmatched. This CDR3 is built from 17 residues. Germline CDR1 is LGHNA and CDR2 is YNFKEQ. CDR3 sequence reads: CASSRSLSGTSFNEQFF. CDR3 DNA: TGTGCCAGCAGCCGATCACTTTCCGGGACTAGCTTCAATGAGCAGTTCTTC.

The rearrangement uses TRBV28 and TRBJ1-5; the match to TRBD1 covers 8 bases. J gave up 6 bases and V 6 bases, and 7 bases lay outside the gene matches. The CDR3 sequence is 14 residues long. Germline V gene lookup returns CDR1 MDHEN and CDR2 SYDVKM. The CDR3 nucleotides are TGTGCCAGCAGAGGGGGACAGGTGGTTCAGCCCCAGCATTTT. Encoded protein: CASRGGQVVQPQHF. Full variable domain (outside the CDR3, taken from reference TRBV28 and TRBJ1-5): DVKVTQSSRYLVKRTGEKVFLECVQDMDHENMFWYRQDPGLGLRLIYFSYDVKMKEKGDIPEGYSVSREKKERFSLILESASTNQTSMYLCASRGGQVVQPQHFGDGTRLSIL.

This chain connects TRBV7-8 to TRBJ2-5; possible D gene TRBD2, 5 bases. The CDR3 totals 17 residues. The germline V gene encodes CDR1 SGHVS and CDR2 FQNEAQ. Between the trimmed V and J ends, which lost 4 bases and 2 bases, there was a span of 20 bases. The CDR3 sequence is CASSSGLARVMQETQYF. The CDR3 DNA reads as TGTGCCAGCAGCTCCGGACTTGCGCGGGTTATGCAAGAGACCCAGTACTTC.

This sequence joins TRBV5-1 and TRBJ1-2; 7 nucleotides agree with TRBD1. V lost 4 bases to trimming and J lost 7 bases; unmatched junction nucleotides: 10. Germline lookup yields CDR1 SGHRS and CDR2 YFSETQ. This CDR3 has 14 amino acids. The CDR3: CASSLEGARGGYTF. The CDR3 DNA sequence: TGCGCCAGCAGCCTCGAGGGGGCTCGAGGTGGCTACACCTTC. Full variable domain (outside the CDR3, taken from reference TRBV5-1 and TRBJ1-2): KAGVTQTPRYLIKTRGQQVTLSCSPISGHRSVSWYQQTPGQGLQFLFEYFSETQRNKGNFPGRFSGRQFSNSRSEMNVSTLELGDSALYLCASSLEGARGGYTFGSGTRLTVV.

V and J are TRBV24-1 and TRBJ1-1; possibly TRBD1 for D (6 bases). V lost 4 bases to trimming and J lost 8 bases, with 7 bases between them. From germline, CDR1 is KGHDR and CDR2 SFDVKD. CDR3 length equals 11 residues. In nucleotides, the CDR3 is TGTGCCACCAGTGAAGGACAGGAAGCTTTCTTT. It is translated as CATSEGQEAFF.

This chain links TRBV29-1 with TRBJ2-3; TRBD1 matches at 8 bases. The CDR3 is 14 amino acids. Germline V gene data show CDR1 as SQVTM and CDR2 as ANQGSEA. After removal of 3 bases from V and 4 bases from J, the junction contained 6 bases not matched to a gene. CDR3 in DNA: TGCAGCGTTGATCCCAGGGGGCTAGCAGATACGCAGTATTTT. It translates to CSVDPRGLADTQYF.

This chain uses TRBV4-3 with TRBJ1-4; weak D call: TRBD1 (6 bases). There are 15 residues in the CDR3. The germline gives CDR1 LGHNA, CDR2 YSLEER. Trimming took 4 bases from V and 8 from J, leaving 17 bases between them. The CDR3 DNA follows: TGCGCCAGCAGCCTCCTATTGACAGGTTCCGAAAAACTGTTTTTT. The encoded protein is CASSLLLTGSEKLFF.

The chain employs TRBV4-3 and TRBJ2-2; 7 bases align to TRBD1. This CDR3 is 16 amino acids long. After removal of 4 bases from V and 0 bases from J, the junction contained 5 bases not matched to a gene. The germline gives CDR1 LGHNA, CDR2 YSLEER. Here the CDR3 reads CASSRQGSANTGELFF. In DNA, the CDR3 is TGCGCCAGCAGCCGACAGGGATCGGCGAACACCGGGGAGCTGTTTTTT.

This clone has more than one count but fewer than ten. The chain joins TRBV5-4 to TRBJ2-2, with 8 positions matching TRBD2. Unmatched junction bases numbered 1, after V lost 0 bases and J lost 3 bases. Looked up from germline, CDR1 is SGHNT and CDR2 is YYREEE (reference sequence). There are 15 residues in the CDR3. CDR3 bases: TGTGCCAGCAGCTTGGAACTAGCGGACACCGGGGAGCTGTTTTTT. Translating gives CASSLELADTGELFF. The whole variable domain, remainder taken from reference TRBV5-4 and TRBJ2-2, is ETGVTQSPTHLIKTRGQQVTLRCSSQSGHNTVSWYQQALGQGPQFIFQYYREEENGRGNFPPRFSGLQFPNYSSELNVNALELDDSALYLCASSLELADTGELFFGEGSRLTVL.

To note about this clone: A junction boundary mismatches the germline segment, possibly from a read error. The genes are TRBV11-3 and TRBJ2-5; TRBD1 is a possible D gene (6 bases). CDR3 length: 15 residues. Germline assignment: CDR1 SGHNT and CDR2 YENEEA. CDR3 DNA: TGTGCCAGCAGCTTAGCAGGGGCGCCCCAAGGGACCCAGTACTTC. Its protein is CASSLAGAPQGTQYF.

This sequence joins TRBV27 and TRBJ1-6; TRBD1 is a possible D gene (6 bases). V was clipped by 7 bases and J by 6 bases, with 16 bases between them. Germline V lookup: CDR1 MNHEY, CDR2 SMNVEV (reference sequence). The CDR3 spans 15 residues. The CDR3 nucleotides are TGTGCCAGCACAGTCGGGGGGCAGGGTAATTCACCCCTCCACTTT. Residues: CASTVGGQGNSPLHF.

The V and J genes are TRBV30 and TRBJ1-6, with 10 positions matching TRBD1. The CDR3 sequence is 16 residues long. V trimming: 4 bases; J trimming: 6 bases; junction bases outside the gene matches: 9. Looked up from germline, CDR1 is GTSNPN and CDR2 is SVGIG (reference sequence). The CDR3 sequence: CAWIPTGGLPNSPLHF. CDR3 nucleotides: TGTGCCTGGATACCGACAGGGGGCCTACCTAATTCACCCCTCCACTTT. Complete variable domain (other parts from reference TRBV30 and TRBJ1-6): SQTIHQWPATLVQPVGSPLSLECTVEGTSNPNLYWYRQAAGRGLQLLFYSVGIGQISSEVPQNLSASRPQDRQFILSSKKLLLSDSGFYLCAWIPTGGLPNSPLHFGNGTRLTVT.

This sequence joins TRBV5-1 and TRBJ1-4; 10 bases match TRBD1. Trimming took 5 bases from V and 7 from J; bases not matched to a gene: 5. Germline V gene data show CDR1 as SGHRS and CDR2 as YFSETQ. The CDR3 is 14 residues long. The CDR3 nucleotides are TGCGCCAGCAGTTCGACAGGGGGCGGTGAAAAACTGTTTTTT. It yields the protein CASSSTGGGEKLFF.

CDR3 amino acids: CASSLGTYGYTF. CDR3 DNA: TGTGCCAGCAGCCTCGGGACTTATGGCTACACCTTC. V and J are TRBV9 and TRBJ1-2, with D maybe TRBD1 (5 bases). V was shortened by 4 bases and J by 5 bases, with 9 bases between the two germline ends. Germline CDR1 and CDR2: SGDLS and YYNGEE. The CDR3 runs 12 residues.

The chain employs TRBV9 and TRBJ1-6; D is undetermined. Germline lookup yields CDR1 SGDLS and CDR2 YYNGEE. V was trimmed by 1 base and J by 5 bases, leaving 13 bases between them. The CDR3 sequence is 16 residues long. The CDR3: CASSVHPREHNSPLHF. The CDR3 nucleotides read TGTGCCAGCAGCGTACACCCCCGGGAACATAATTCACCCCTCCACTTT.

The chain combines TRBV6-4 with TRBJ2-7, with D possibly matching TRBD2 (5 bases). Trimming cost V 3 bases and J 2 bases, with 14 bases left between them. CDR1 is MRHNA and CDR2 is SNTAGT in the germline V gene. This CDR3 has 15 amino acids. DNA for the CDR3: TGTGCCAGCAGTGATTTTCAGGAGGTGGCCTACGAGCAGTACTTC. This encodes CASSDFQEVAYEQYF.

The genes are TRBV7-9 and TRBJ1-4, with a tentative D call TRBD1 (5 bases). The CDR3 is 14 amino acids. The V gene's germline CDR1 is SEHNR and CDR2 FQNEAQ (reference sequence). The ends were cut back, 5 bases at V and 5 bases at J, with 12 bases in the middle. For the CDR3, the DNA is TGTGCCAGCAGCGAGGATAGGGGCAATGAAAAACTGTTTTTT. Protein: CASSEDRGNEKLFF.

The chain combines TRBV21-1 with TRBJ2-7; TRBD2 is the table's D call and was not checked against the DNA. TRBV21-1 is an annotated pseudogene. This CDR3 region has 14 residues. The DNA of the CDR3 is TGTGCCAGCAGCCGGGAGCGGGAGATCCACGAGCAGTACTTC. Protein sequence: CASSREREIHEQYF.

The J gene is TRBJ2-1, the V gene TRBV24-1; 12 nucleotides match TRBD2. The V segment lost 3 bases and the J segment 3 bases; nucleotides outside the gene matches: 2. The germline gives CDR1 KGHDR, CDR2 SFDVKD. The CDR3 runs 16 residues. CDR3 region: CATSDLAGGDYNEQFF. CDR3 DNA: TGTGCCACCAGTGATCTAGCGGGAGGGGACTACAATGAGCAGTTCTTC.

This chain uses TRBV5-4 with TRBJ2-7, with a possible D match to TRBD1 (5 bases). The germline V gene encodes CDR1 SGHNT and CDR2 YYREEE (reference sequence). This CDR3 comprises 14 residues. Trimming pared 0 bases from V and 2 bases from J, leaving 9 bases between. CDR3 in amino acids: CASSLEGAPYEQYF. As DNA, the CDR3 is TGTGCCAGCAGCTTGGAAGGGGCTCCCTACGAGCAGTACTTC.

The J gene is TRBJ2-2, the V gene TRBV6-5, with 10 bases aligning to TRBD2. The CDR3 has 15 amino acids. Germline CDR1 is MNHEY and CDR2 is SVGAGI. The trim removed 6 bases at V and 5 bases at J, leaving 6 bases unmatched. Here the CDR3 reads CASRQLAGRTGELFF. As DNA, the CDR3 is TGTGCCAGCAGACAACTAGCGGGAAGAACCGGGGAGCTGTTTTTT.

V is TRBV12-3 or TRBV12-4 and J is TRBJ1-3; no clear D gene. V was trimmed by 5 bases and J by 4 bases, leaving 9 bases between them. The CDR3 loop spans 13 amino acids. CDR3 sequence reads: CASSAHQGNTIYF. CDR3 coding DNA: TGTGCCAGCAGTGCCCACCAGGGAAACACCATATATTTT.